These T cell receptor beta chains were read from a single sample in a study of shared clonotypes between healthy human individuals. Clones were sequenced by immunoSEQ multiplex PCR, and TCRdb holds only the in-frame ones, with some missing. The sample consists of just over 2,000,000 clones, 90% to 95% of them appearing once. Sequenced material: naive CD4+ T cells sorted from blood. All receptors come from a man between 18 and 35 years old in good health. Each CDR3 is given with its conserved first and last residue. The D gene is left open where the match is weak. Where a row states a size, it is once, few, many or the class of an expanded clone; other rows omit it.

clone size | J gene | D gene | V gene | CDR3 protein | CDR3 DNA
NA | TRBJ2-1 | TRBD2 | TRBV5-1 | CASSWTGLAGGPGNEQFF | TGCGCCAGCAGCTGGACCGGACTAGCGGGGGGTCCGGGGAATGAGCAGTTCTTC
NA | TRBJ2-3 | TRBD2 | TRBV6-5 | CASSRTSGTTDTQYF | TGTGCCAGCAGTCGGACTAGCGGGACCACAGATACGCAGTATTTT
NA | TRBJ2-2 | TRBD2 | TRBV11-2 | CASSFGLAVNTGELFF | TGTGCCAGCAGCTTTGGACTAGCGGTAAACACCGGGGAGCTGTTTTTT
NA | TRBJ2-2 | NA | TRBV11-2 | CASSSNTGGTPGELFF | TGTGCCAGCAGCTCCAACACAGGAGGGACGCCCGGGGAGCTGTTTTTT
NA | TRBJ2-7 | TRBD1 | TRBV18 | CASSPTGQGGYEQYF | TGTGCCAGCTCACCGACGGGACAGGGAGGTTACGAGCAGTACTTC
once | TRBJ2-1 | TRBD2 | TRBV9 | CASSVEGGNNEQFF | TGTGCCAGCAGCGTGGAGGGAGGGAACAATGAGCAGTTCTTC
NA | TRBJ1-1 | NA | TRBV9 | CASTPSWGLNTEAFF | TGTGCCAGCACCCCGTCCTGGGGACTGAACACTGAAGCTTTCTTT
NA | TRBJ2-5 | NA | TRBV7-7 | CASSSQTQGETQYF | TGTGCTAGCAGCTCACAGACCCAAGGGGAGACCCAGTACTTC
NA | TRBJ1-5 | TRBD1 | TRBV6-1 | CASSSAQGASQPQHF | TGTGCCAGCAGTTCCGCACAGGGGGCAAGTCAGCCCCAGCATTTT
NA | TRBJ1-5 | NA | TRBV28 | CASSRTSPSPQHF | TGTGCCAGCAGCCGAACGTCCCCATCGCCCCAGCATTTT
NA | TRBJ2-7 | NA | TRBV28 | CASSSGPSYEQYF | TGTGCCAGCAGTTCCGGGCCTTCCTACGAGCAGTACTTC
NA | TRBJ1-6 | NA | TRBV11-2 | CASSIQQPDNSPLHF | TGTGCCAGCAGCATACAGCAGCCGGATAATTCACCCCTCCACTTT
few | TRBJ2-7 | NA | TRBV27 | CASSLKPRGPHYEQYF | TGTGCCAGCAGTCTGAAACCCCGCGGGCCCCACTACGAGCAGTACTTC
once | TRBJ1-6 | NA | TRBV6-1 | CASTGNNSPLHF | TGTGCCAGCACGGGTAATAATTCACCCCTCCACTTT
NA | TRBJ2-1 | TRBD2 | TRBV19 | CASNEGWGLAFSEQFF | TGTGCCAGTAACGAAGGGTGGGGACTAGCTTTTAGTGAGCAGTTCTTC
NA | TRBJ2-3 | NA | TRBV10-3 | CAISEDWTTDTQYF | TGTGCCATCAGTGAAGACTGGACCACAGATACGCAGTATTTT
NA | TRBJ2-5 | NA | TRBV5-6 | CASSFWGRGSPYF | NA
NA | TRBJ2-2 | NA | TRBV10-3 | CAISIGRERTGELFF | TGTGCCATCAGTATCGGACGGGAGCGGACCGGGGAGCTGTTTTTT
NA | TRBJ1-2 | NA | TRBV9 | CASSASPGPPGYGYTF | TGTGCCAGCAGCGCTTCCCCAGGGCCGCCAGGGTATGGCTACACCTTC
NA | TRBJ2-3 | NA | TRBV5-6 | CASSLQGSGTDTQYF | TGTGCCAGCAGCTTGCAGGGTAGCGGCACAGATACGCAGTATTTT
NA | TRBJ2-2 | NA | TRBV2 | CASRVPITGELFF | TGTGCCAGCAGGGTTCCTATCACCGGGGAGCTGTTTTTT
NA | TRBJ2-7 | TRBD2 | TRBV2 | CASSVRREVGPQYF | TGTGCCAGCAGTGTTCGGCGGGAGGTCGGTCCGCAGTACTTC
NA | TRBJ2-7 | NA | TRBV5-1 | CASSPTGYEQYF | TGCGCCAGCAGCCCAACAGGCTACGAGCAGTACTTC
NA | TRBJ2-3 | NA | TRBV7-3 | CASSLSGGLGTDTQYF | TGTGCCAGCAGCTTAAGCGGGGGCTTGGGCACAGATACGCAGTATTTT
NA | TRBJ2-7 | NA | TRBV4-1 | CASSQRIGYEQYF | TGCGCCAGCAGCCAAAGGATAGGCTACGAGCAGTACTTC
once | TRBJ1-1 | TRBD1 | TRBV28 | CASSEVTGREAFF | TGTGCCAGCAGTGAAGTGACAGGGCGGGAAGCTTTCTTT
NA | TRBJ1-3 | NA | TRBV10-3 | CAISRGDADGNTIYF | TGTGCCATCAGCCGTGGGGACGCGGATGGAAACACCATATATTTT
NA | TRBJ2-3 | NA | TRBV5-6 | CASSTSQGADTQYF | TGTGCCAGCAGCACCTCCCAGGGTGCAGATACGCAGTATTTT
NA | TRBJ1-1 | NA | TRBV28 | CASTRAFGSTEAFF | TGTGCCAGCACCCGGGCGTTTGGGAGCACTGAAGCTTTCTTT
few | TRBJ1-6 | NA | TRBV7-9 | CASSLSGGNSPLHF | TGTGCCAGCAGCCTGAGTGGTGGGAATTCACCCCTCCACTTT
NA | TRBJ2-5 | NA | TRBV2 | CASSPDGGMIETQYF | TGTGCCAGCAGTCCAGACGGGGGAATGATAGAGACCCAGTACTTC
NA | TRBJ1-1 | TRBD1 | TRBV6-5 | CASSRRTGWDTEAFF | TGTGCCAGCAGCCGGCGGACAGGGTGGGACACTGAAGCTTTCTTT
NA | TRBJ2-5 | TRBD2 | TRBV18 | CASSPLAGDQETQYF | TGTGCCAGCTCACCTCTAGCGGGCGATCAAGAGACCCAGTACTTC
NA | TRBJ2-1 | TRBD2 | TRBV29-1 | CSVGMAGGRNEQFF | TGCAGCGTTGGGATGGCGGGGGGGCGAAATGAGCAGTTCTTC
NA | TRBJ2-5 | TRBD1 | TRBV28 | CASSRQGKQETQYF | TGTGCCAGCAGTCGACAGGGAAAACAAGAGACCCAGTACTTC
NA | TRBJ2-1 | TRBD1 | TRBV5-1 | CASSLEGAAASEQFF | TGCGCCAGCAGCTTGGAGGGGGCAGCAGCCAGTGAGCAGTTCTTC
NA | TRBJ1-1 | NA | TRBV7-2 | CASSLVQHTEAFF | TGTGCCAGCAGCTTAGTACAGCACACTGAAGCTTTCTTT
NA | TRBJ1-1 | NA | TRBV5-8 | CASSFGVSRNTEAFF | TGTGCCAGCAGCTTCGGCGTATCTAGGAACACTGAAGCTTTCTTT
NA | TRBJ1-2 | NA | TRBV27 | CASSLKGASPAWGYGYTF | TGTGCCAGCAGTTTAAAAGGTGCCTCGCCGGCATGGGGTTATGGCTACACCTTC
NA | TRBJ1-4 | NA | TRBV7-2 | CASSLQANEKLFF | TGTGCCAGCAGCTTGCAGGCCAATGAAAAACTGTTTTTT
NA | TRBJ1-1 | TRBD1 | TRBV11-2 | CASSLGQGSTEAFF | TGTGCCAGCAGCCTAGGACAGGGGAGCACTGAAGCTTTCTTT
once | TRBJ2-7 | NA | TRBV4-1 | CASSQDPDSYEQYF | TGCGCCAGCAGCCAAGATCCTGACTCCTACGAGCAGTACTTC
NA | TRBJ2-5 | NA | TRBV7-6 | CASSFLADTQYF | TGTGCCAGCAGCTTCTTAGCTGATACCCAGTACTTC
NA | TRBJ2-7 | TRBD1 | TRBV6-5 | CASTRGQSYEQYF | TGTGCCAGCACCAGGGGACAGTCTTACGAGCAGTACTTC
NA | TRBJ1-1 | NA | TRBV5-6 | CASSLRQLNTEAFF | TGTGCCAGCAGCTTGCGGCAACTGAACACTGAAGCTTTCTTT
NA | TRBJ1-4 | NA | TRBV4-1 | CASSQSGGATNEKLFF | TGCGCCAGCAGCCAATCCGGAGGCGCAACTAATGAAAAACTGTTTTTT
NA | TRBJ1-1 | NA | TRBV28 | CASSYRVSAAFF | TGTGCCAGCAGTTATAGGGTTTCCGCAGCTTTCTTT
once | TRBJ2-3 | NA | TRBV9 | CASSEGTPRVTDTQYF | TGTGCCAGCAGCGAAGGGACCCCTCGGGTTACAGATACGCAGTATTTT
NA | TRBJ1-1 | NA | TRBV29-1 | CSVWPRDGAFF | TGCAGCGTTTGGCCGCGCGACGGAGCTTTCTTT
NA | TRBJ1-4 | NA | TRBV25-1 | CASSESLERGEKLFF | TGTGCCAGCAGTGAATCTCTGGAAAGGGGGGAAAAACTGTTTTTT
NA | TRBJ1-5 | NA | TRBV18 | CASSPTWGQPQHF | TGTGCCAGCTCCCCTACCTGGGGTCAGCCCCAGCATTTT
NA | TRBJ2-7 | TRBD1 | TRBV28 | CASSFATRQGYEQYF | TGTGCCAGCAGTTTTGCGACGAGACAGGGCTACGAGCAGTACTTC
NA | TRBJ2-1 | TRBD2 | TRBV2 | CASSVTSGRVSNEQFF | TGTGCCAGCAGTGTTACTAGCGGGAGGGTAAGCAATGAGCAGTTCTTC
NA | TRBJ1-2 | NA | TRBV7-2 | CASSTGTHNYGYTF | TGTGCCAGCAGCACCGGGACACATAACTATGGCTACACCTTC
NA | TRBJ2-7 | TRBD2 | TRBV28 | CASSLTSGGTGEQYF | TGTGCCAGCAGTCTCACTAGCGGGGGGACGGGCGAGCAGTACTTC